These T cell receptor beta chains were read from a single sample in a study of cytomegalovirus exposure and HLA in healthy donors. TCRdb's copy holds only in-frame clones and misses some; the assay was immunoSEQ multiplex PCR. The repertoire includes more than 60,000 clones, over 90% of them detected once, and about 4.5% sits in the top ten. Sequenced input: PBMCs. The receptors derive from a woman aged 18-29 years in good health and CMV-seropositive. Both conserved end residues are part of each CDR3. Each record gives: D gene, V gene, J gene, CDR3 protein. The D gene is left open where the match is weak.

>-|TRBV28|TRBJ1-5
CASSRPMLGSAQPQHF
>TRBD2|TRBV2|TRBJ2-7
CASSGPGGSYEQYF
>TRBD2|TRBV6-4|TRBJ2-1
CASSRGENNEQFF
>TRBD1|TRBV28|TRBJ2-2
CASLDRGRGELFF
>TRBD2|TRBV19|TRBJ2-7
CASSGRAEYEQYF
>-|TRBV6-5|TRBJ1-1
CASTHQGTTEAFF
>-|TRBV6-5|TRBJ1-5
CASSRTETNQPQHF
>TRBD2|TRBV2|TRBJ2-1
CASRTRTSGRVNEQFF
>TRBD2|TRBV5-1|TRBJ2-2
CASAGLADTGELFF
>TRBD1|TRBV4-2|TRBJ2-5
CASSQDIKGAQETQYF
>-|TRBV13|TRBJ2-6
CASSRGSGANVLTF
>TRBD2|TRBV4-2|TRBJ2-2
CASSQAGTRTGELFF
>TRBD1|TRBV11-1|TRBJ1-2
CASSLRTGSVGYTF
>-|TRBV15|TRBJ2-7
CATSRDFPPSYYEQYF
>-|TRBV4-3|TRBJ2-7
CASSQDRIGNSYEQYF
>-|TRBV6-4|TRBJ2-7
CASSDSRSGTPFYEQYF
>-|TRBV28|TRBJ2-7
CASSLRGGTYEQYF
>-|TRBV19|TRBJ2-7
CASSRAERFYEQYF
>-|TRBV28|TRBJ1-4
CASSSQARGGANEKLFF
>-|TRBV15|TRBJ2-3
CATSRGEGTGRGDTQYF
>-|TRBV7-2|TRBJ2-5
CASSLIREGGETQYF
>-|TRBV28|TRBJ2-5
CASRGTGFADETQYF
>TRBD2|TRBV11-3|TRBJ2-1
CASSLDRSGAQVGGYNEQFF
>-|TRBV9|TRBJ1-5
CASSALSAPGQPQHF
>TRBD2|TRBV28|TRBJ2-7
CASRQTGTTYEQYF
>-|TRBV7-2|TRBJ2-1
CASSPYRGPEQFF
>-|TRBV6-1|TRBJ1-4
CASSEGQENEKLFF
>-|TRBV29-1|TRBJ2-2
CSAGRDSITGELFF
>-|TRBV19|TRBJ2-6
CASSISPSSANVLTF
>TRBD2|TRBV30|TRBJ2-6
CAWTREAEVWSGANVLTF
>-|TRBV2|TRBJ2-1
CASSEDDREQFF
>TRBD2|TRBV7-2|TRBJ2-5
CASSINPGLAGGGTQYF
>-|TRBV30|TRBJ2-1
CAWSHGRTGGFEQFF
>TRBD2|TRBV28|TRBJ2-1
CASTSPVSGNNEQFF
>-|TRBV19|TRBJ1-1
CASSWAGVNTEAFF
>-|TRBV28|TRBJ2-4
CASSLAREAAQYF
>-|TRBV5-4|TRBJ2-1
CASSSGEGSYNEQFF
>-|TRBV25-1|TRBJ1-5
CASSDGKGGQPQHF
>-|TRBV6-5|TRBJ2-7
CASKAGYGPYEQYF
>-|TRBV7-8|TRBJ2-7
CASSPVTETYEQYF
>-|TRBV19|TRBJ2-2
CASSIDHGRRTGELFF
>-|TRBV12-2|TRBJ2-1
CASRLKLRGQGRFNEQFF
>TRBD1|TRBV11-2|TRBJ2-7
CASSWDRGEGEQYF
>-|TRBV19|TRBJ1-5
CASSILQGSGQPQHF
>-|TRBV6-5|TRBJ1-5
CASSYGGGGNQPQHF
>TRBD2|TRBV4-3|TRBJ2-3
CASSRGTSGRTDTQYF
>TRBD2|TRBV7-9|TRBJ2-1
CASGLAGVFHEQFF
>-|TRBV19|TRBJ2-5
CARMRLSETQYF